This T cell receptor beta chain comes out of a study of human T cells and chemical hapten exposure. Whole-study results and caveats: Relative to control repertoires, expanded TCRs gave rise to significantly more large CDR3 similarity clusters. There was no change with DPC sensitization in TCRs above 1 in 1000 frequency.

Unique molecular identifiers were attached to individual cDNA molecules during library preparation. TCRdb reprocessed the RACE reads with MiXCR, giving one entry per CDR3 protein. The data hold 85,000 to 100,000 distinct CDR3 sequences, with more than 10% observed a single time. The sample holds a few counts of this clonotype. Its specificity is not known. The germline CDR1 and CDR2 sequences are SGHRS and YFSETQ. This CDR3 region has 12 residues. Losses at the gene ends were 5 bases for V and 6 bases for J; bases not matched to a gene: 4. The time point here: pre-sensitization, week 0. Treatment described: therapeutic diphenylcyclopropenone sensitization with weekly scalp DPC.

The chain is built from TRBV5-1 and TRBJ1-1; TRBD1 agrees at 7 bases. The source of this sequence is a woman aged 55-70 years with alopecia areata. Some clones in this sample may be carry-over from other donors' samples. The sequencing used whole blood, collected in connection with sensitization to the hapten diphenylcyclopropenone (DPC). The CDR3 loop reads CASSDRVAEAFF. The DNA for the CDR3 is TGCGCCAGCAGTGACAGGGTGGCTGAAGCTTTCTTT. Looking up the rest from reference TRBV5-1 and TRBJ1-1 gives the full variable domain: KAGVTQTPRYLIKTRGQQVTLSCSPISGHRSVSWYQQTPGQGLQFLFEYFSETQRNKGNFPGRFSGRQFSNSRSEMNVSTLELGDSALYLCASSDRVAEAFFGQGTRLTVV.